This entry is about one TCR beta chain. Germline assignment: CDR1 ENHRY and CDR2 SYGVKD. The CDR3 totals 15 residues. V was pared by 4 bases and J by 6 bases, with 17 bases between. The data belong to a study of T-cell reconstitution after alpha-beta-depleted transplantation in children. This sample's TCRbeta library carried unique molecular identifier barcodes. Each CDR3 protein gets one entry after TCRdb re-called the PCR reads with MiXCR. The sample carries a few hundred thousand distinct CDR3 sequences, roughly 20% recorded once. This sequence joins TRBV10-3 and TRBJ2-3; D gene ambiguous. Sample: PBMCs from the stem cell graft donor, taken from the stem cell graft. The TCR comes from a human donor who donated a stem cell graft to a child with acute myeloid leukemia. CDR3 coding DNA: TGTGCCATCAGTGTTCAAGTCCAGGCGCGGGATACGCAGTATTTT. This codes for CAISVQVQARDTQYF.